The source of this T cell receptor (beta chain) is a study of shared clonotypes between healthy human individuals. When replicate PCRs were run on unsorted PBMC, they used approximately 290 ng DNA, 25,000 to 35,000 T cell genomes. As processed by the authors: For the immunoSEQ data, sequences were junction-only without quality scores, so filtering differed. Only in-frame clones appear in the TCRdb table, and some are missing; sequencing was by immunoSEQ multiplex PCR. Clone size and the V and J calls come from that table; the DNA yielded D and trimming. Among fewer than 550,000 clones listed, almost 80% were seen once. The germline gives CDR1 GTSNPN, CDR2 SVGIG (reference sequence). The CDR3 loop spans 13 amino acids. V was pared by 0 bases and J by 4 bases, with 9 bases between. Nashville, Tennessee was home to all donors, each a Caucasian adult.

The sequenced sample was PBMCs. This chain joins TRBV30 and TRBJ1-1, with D unclear. This sequence was found in a woman between 40 and 50 years old in good health. Some clones in this sample may be carry-over from other donors' samples. The CDR3 DNA reads TGTGCCTGGAGTGTGGCCATCAGCACTGAAGCTTTCTTT. Protein sequence: CAWSVAISTEAFF.